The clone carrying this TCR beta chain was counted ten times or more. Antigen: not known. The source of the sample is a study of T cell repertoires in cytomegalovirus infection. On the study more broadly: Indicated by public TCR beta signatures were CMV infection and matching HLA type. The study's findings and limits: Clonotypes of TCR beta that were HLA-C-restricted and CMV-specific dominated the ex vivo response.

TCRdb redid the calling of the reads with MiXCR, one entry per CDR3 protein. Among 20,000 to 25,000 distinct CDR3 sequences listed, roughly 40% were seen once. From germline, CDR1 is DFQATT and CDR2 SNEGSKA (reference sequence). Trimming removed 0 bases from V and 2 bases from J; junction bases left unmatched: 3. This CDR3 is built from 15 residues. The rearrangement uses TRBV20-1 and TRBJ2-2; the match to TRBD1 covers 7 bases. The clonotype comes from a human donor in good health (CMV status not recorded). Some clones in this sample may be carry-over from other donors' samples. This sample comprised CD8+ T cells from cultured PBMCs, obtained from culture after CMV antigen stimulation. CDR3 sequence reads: CSARDYRGNTGELFF. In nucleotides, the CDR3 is TGCAGTGCTAGAGACTACAGGGGTAACACCGGGGAGCTGTTTTTT.